This passage covers 3 T cell receptor beta chains from one sample sequenced in a study of T cell responses to AZD1222 COVID-19 vaccine. Data came from immunoSEQ multiplex PCR; TCRdb stores just in-frame clones and leaves some out. The sample shows around 140,000 clones, about 92% of them seen only once. The sample in question was peripheral blood, obtained after recovery from COVID-19. These receptor sequences come from an adult who had recovered from COVID-19.

This chain uses TRBV5-6 with TRBJ1-4; D unresolved. The CDR3 sequence is 19 residues long. The germline V gene encodes CDR1 SGHDT and CDR2 YYEEEE. V was shortened by 1 base and J by 4 bases, with 23 bases between the two germline ends. DNA for the CDR3: TGTGCCAGCAGCTTGCGTGTCGGGCACCTCGAGCGGGTTAATGAAAAACTGTTTTTT. It codes for CASSLRVGHLERVNEKLFF.

The V call is TRBV2, the J call TRBJ2-5, with unresolved D. This CDR3 is built from 14 residues. CDR1 and CDR2 from the germline V gene are SNHLY and FYNNEI. V was cut by 5 bases and J by 2 bases, with 12 bases left in between. The DNA for the CDR3 is TGTGCCAGCAGTCCCCGGCCGATACAAGAGACCCAGTACTTC. Its protein product is CASSPRPIQETQYF.

This CDR3 is CASSFEDGYYEQYF. For the CDR3, the DNA is TGTGCCAGCAGTTTCGAGGACGGCTACTACGAGCAGTACTTC. The chain joins TRBV28 to TRBJ2-7; D remains ambiguous. Germline V lookup: CDR1 MDHEN, CDR2 SYDVKM. Trimming stripped 3 bases from V and 3 bases from J, with 12 bases between. This CDR3 has 14 residues.